The source of this TCR beta chain is a study of T cell repertoires in cytomegalovirus infection. About the research overall: Epitope selection comprised recently identified HLA-C-restricted CMV epitopes and well-studied HLA-B-restricted CMV epitopes. Public TCR beta signatures indicated both CMV infection and matching HLA type.

Each CDR3 protein is one row after TCRdb ran MiXCR on the reads. The table lists fewer than 650,000 distinct CDR3 sequences, just under 40% of them singletons. Study conclusions and caveats: Within the response measured ex vivo, HLA-C-restricted CMV-specific TCR beta clonotypes were dominant. Carriage of CMV together with the relevant HLA was identifiable through cumulative public TCR beta family frequency.

As to this clonotype: Its antigen remains unidentified.

Per germline, CDR1 SGHTA and CDR2 FQGNSA. V gave up 8 bases and J gave up 7 bases, with 11 bases separating them. The CDR3 runs 12 residues. Sequences were derived from cultured PBMCs, sampled from culture after CMV antigen stimulation. This TCR came from a human donor in good health (CMV status not recorded). Some clones in this sample may be carry-over from other donors' samples. This chain uses TRBV7-2 with TRBJ2-2, with D unresolved. The DNA for the CDR3 is TGTGCCAGCGGCACCCGAAACGGGGAGCTGTTTTTT. Its protein is CASGTRNGELFF.